The 6 T cell receptor beta chains given below trace back to one sample, sequenced in a study of beta chain features in type 1 diabetes. Isolated RNA was reverse transcribed in full, so expressed TCRB transcripts were sequenced. Repertoires were generated with immunoSEQ multiplex PCR, while TCRdb's copy carries only in-frame clones and drops some. The sample carries over 300,000 clones, 8% recorded once. Source material: central memory CD4+ T cells from blood. Receptor source: a woman under 30 in good health.

This clone was seen a handful of times. The J gene is TRBJ2-3, the V gene TRBV19, with D tentatively TRBD1 or TRBD2 (5 bases each). This CDR3 contains 12 residues. The V and J ends lost 10 bases and 2 bases respectively, with 10 bases between them. CDR1 is LNHDA and CDR2 is SQIVND in the germline V gene (reference sequence). The CDR3 reads CATRGFTDTQYF. Written as DNA, the CDR3 is TGTGCCACGAGGGGATTCACAGATACGCAGTATTTT.

This clone showed up just a few times. The chain joins TRBV6-5 to TRBJ1-4; D perhaps matches TRBD1 (5 bases). CDR1 is MNHEY, CDR2 SVGAGI, per germline. CDR3 length: 14 residues. V dropped 7 bases and J dropped 3 bases, with 12 bases sitting between them. The CDR3 coding sequence is TGTGCCAGCACCACGACAGATTCTAATGAAAAACTGTTTTTT. It yields the protein CASTTTDSNEKLFF.

The chain combines TRBV4-3 with TRBJ2-1; 13 bases are a match to TRBD2. V lost 1 base, J lost 2 bases, and 5 bases stayed unmatched. The CDR3 sequence is 18 residues long. In germline, CDR1 is LGHNA, CDR2 YSLEER. The CDR3 nucleotides read TGCGCCAGCAGCCAAGGACTAGCGGGAGGTACTACCTACAATGAGCAGTTCTTC. It codes for CASSQGLAGGTTYNEQFF.

The chain uses TRBV5-1 and TRBJ2-7; 8 positions agree with TRBD2. J was trimmed by 4 bases and V by 0 bases; bases with no gene match: 9. Germline V gene lookup returns CDR1 SGHRS and CDR2 YFSETQ. The CDR3 has 16 residues. This CDR3 reads CASSLGPGGPEYEQYF. The CDR3 coding sequence is TGCGCCAGCAGCTTGGGTCCGGGAGGGCCTGAGTACGAGCAGTACTTC. The full variable domain, in which reference TRBV5-1 and TRBJ2-7 provide the parts outside the CDR3, is KAGVTQTPRYLIKTRGQQVTLSCSPISGHRSVSWYQQTPGQGLQFLFEYFSETQRNKGNFPGRFSGRQFSNSRSEMNVSTLELGDSALYLCASSLGPGGPEYEQYFGPGTRLTVT.

This chain connects TRBV20-1 to TRBJ1-1, with D possibly being TRBD1 (5 bases). This CDR3 is 11 amino acids long. Trimming shortened V by 4 bases and J by 8 bases, and 11 bases separated the two germline ends. Germline V lookup: CDR1 DFQATT, CDR2 SNEGSKA (reference sequence). The CDR3 spells CSAMQNREAFF. The CDR3 nucleotides are TGCAGTGCTATGCAAAACAGGGAAGCTTTCTTT.

This clone was picked up a small number of times. This chain connects TRBV19 to TRBJ2-6; D call uncertain. CDR1 and CDR2 (germline): LNHDA, SQIVND (reference sequence). The length of the CDR3 is 15 residues. Trimming removed 7 bases at V and 0 bases at J, with 10 bases between. CDR3 nucleotide sequence: TGTGCCAGTAAAGATCATACCTCTGGGGCCAACGTCCTGACTTTC. This gives the protein CASKDHTSGANVLTF.